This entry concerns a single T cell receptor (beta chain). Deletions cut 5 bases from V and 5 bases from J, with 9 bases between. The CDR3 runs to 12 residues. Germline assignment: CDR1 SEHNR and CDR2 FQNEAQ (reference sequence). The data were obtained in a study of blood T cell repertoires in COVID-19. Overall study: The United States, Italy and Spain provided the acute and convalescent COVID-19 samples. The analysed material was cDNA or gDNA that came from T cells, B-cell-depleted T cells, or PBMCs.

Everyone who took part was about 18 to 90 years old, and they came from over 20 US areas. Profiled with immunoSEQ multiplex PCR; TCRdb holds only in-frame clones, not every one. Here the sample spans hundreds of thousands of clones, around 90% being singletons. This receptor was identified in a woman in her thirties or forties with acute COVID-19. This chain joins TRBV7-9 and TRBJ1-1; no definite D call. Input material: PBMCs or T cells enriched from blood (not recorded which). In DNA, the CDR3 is TGTGCCAGCAGCGAGGCTGAAACTGAAGCTTTCTTT. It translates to CASSEAETEAFF.